The T cell receptor beta chain described here comes from a study of shared T cell receptors in the human thymus. Here immunoSEQ multiplex PCR was the method, and the copy in TCRdb shows in-frame clones only, minus some. The table lists around 730,000 clones, around 85% of them singletons, with 0.0095% to 0.011% in the top ten. The CDR3 is 16 residues long. Germline loops: CDR1 KGHSH, CDR2 LQKENI. J gave up 2 bases and V 3 bases, and 9 bases lay outside the gene matches. These sequences were also reported in another study, on human thymus T cells. That work contributes: The source of the thymus tissue was resections taken during corrective heart surgery. Gene usage (both V and J) appeared biased in thymic and blood repertoires. As related research reported, thymic repertoires overlapped highly among unrelated individuals.

The sequenced material came from thymocytes. The V gene is TRBV18, the J gene TRBJ1-2, with 7 bases matching TRBD1. The clonotype originates from a girl in the first two years of life with a congenital heart defect. CDR3 bases: TGTGCCAGCTCACCGGTCACAGGGGAAAACAACTATGGCTACACCTTC. Translating it yields CASSPVTGENNYGYTF. Filled out from reference TRBV18 and TRBJ1-2, the complete variable domain reads NAGVMQNPRHLVRRRGQEARLRCSPMKGHSHVYWYRQLPEEGLKFMVYLQKENIIDESGMPKERFSAEFPKEGPSILRIQQVVRGDSAAYFCASSPVTGENNYGYTFGSGTRLTVV.